This TCR beta chain was observed in a study of blood T cell repertoires in COVID-19. As for the study in general: Researchers got acute and convalescent COVID-19 samples from the United States, Italy and Spain. PBMCs, B-cell-depleted T cells, or T cells provided the cDNA or gDNA that made up the material.

Only in-frame clones appear in the TCRdb table, and some are missing; sequencing was by immunoSEQ multiplex PCR. The repertoire consists of about 100,000 clones, with approximately 91% occurring once and the leading ten covering over 2%. Germline V lookup: CDR1 MNHEY, CDR2 SVGAGI. CDR3 size: 15 residues. The V gene end was trimmed by 5 bases and the J gene end by 10 bases; junction bases not matched to a gene: 13. The sequence derives from a middle-aged man with active COVID-19. The chain recombines TRBV6-5 with TRBJ2-1; 8 nucleotides align to TRBD1. The sequencing sample was made of peripheral blood. The CDR3 reads CASSTRQGSTGEQFF. The CDR3, as DNA: TGTGCCAGCAGTACCAGACAGGGGTCCACCGGAGAGCAGTTCTTC.